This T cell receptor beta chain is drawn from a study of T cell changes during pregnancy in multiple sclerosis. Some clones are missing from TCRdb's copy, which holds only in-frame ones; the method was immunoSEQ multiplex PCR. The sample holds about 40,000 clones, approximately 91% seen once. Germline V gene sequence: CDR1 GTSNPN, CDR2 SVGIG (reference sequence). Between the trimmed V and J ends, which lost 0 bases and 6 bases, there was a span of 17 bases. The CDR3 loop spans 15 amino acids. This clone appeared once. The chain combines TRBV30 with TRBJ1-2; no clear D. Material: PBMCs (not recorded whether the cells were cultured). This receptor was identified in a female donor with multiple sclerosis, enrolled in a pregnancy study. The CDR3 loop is CAWSVLAPGFDGYTF. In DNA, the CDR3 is TGTGCCTGGAGTGTACTGGCCCCGGGGTTCGATGGCTACACCTTC.